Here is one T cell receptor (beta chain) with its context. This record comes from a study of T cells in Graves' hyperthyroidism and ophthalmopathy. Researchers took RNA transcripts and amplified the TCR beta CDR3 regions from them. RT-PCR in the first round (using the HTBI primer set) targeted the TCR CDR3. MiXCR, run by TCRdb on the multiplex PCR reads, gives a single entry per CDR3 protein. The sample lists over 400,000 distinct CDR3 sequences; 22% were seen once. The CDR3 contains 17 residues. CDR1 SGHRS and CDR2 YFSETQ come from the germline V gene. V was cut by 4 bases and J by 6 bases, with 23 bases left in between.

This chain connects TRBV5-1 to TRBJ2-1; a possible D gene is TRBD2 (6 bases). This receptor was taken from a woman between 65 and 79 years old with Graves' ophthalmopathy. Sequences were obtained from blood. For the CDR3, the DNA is TGCGCCAGCAGCGCCGAGGCGGGGCTCGGTCGTAGCAATGAGCAGTTCTTC. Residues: CASSAEAGLGRSNEQFF.